This entry lists 11 T cell receptor beta chains sequenced from one sample in a study of blood T cell repertoires in COVID-19. Sequencing used immunoSEQ multiplex PCR; TCRdb keeps in-frame clones, though not all of them. Here the sample spans 310,000 or so clones, about four fifths being singletons. The material sequenced was peripheral blood. The receptors stem from a woman in her fifties or sixties with acute or convalescent COVID-19.

V gene TRBV18 combines with J gene TRBJ1-6; TRBD1 matches 7 bases. The CDR3 runs to 14 residues. Trimming took 6 bases from V and 8 from J; bases not matched to a gene: 7. CDR1 is KGHSH, CDR2 LQKENI, per germline. The chain's CDR3 is CASSTGSGDSPLHF. DNA of the CDR3: TGTGCCAGCTCGACAGGGTCCGGTGATTCACCCCTCCACTTT.

This clone has more than one count but fewer than ten. The rearrangement uses TRBV9 and TRBJ1-3; D is perhaps TRBD1 (6 bases). The CDR3 extends over 16 amino acids. CDR1 is SGDLS and CDR2 is YYNGEE in the germline V gene. The V end lost 0 bases, the J end lost 4 bases, and 14 bases lay between the germline ends. The DNA for the CDR3 is TGTGCCAGCAGCGTAGGGTACAGGGCTGGAGGAAACACCATATATTTT. Protein sequence: CASSVGYRAGGNTIYF.

The chain has TRBV24-1 and TRBJ1-2; D gene unclear. The V and J ends lost 5 bases and 5 bases respectively, with 8 bases between them. The CDR3 is made up of 12 amino acids. Germline V CDR1 and CDR2: KGHDR, SFDVKD. Here the CDR3 reads CATSGPAYGYTF. In DNA, the CDR3 is TGTGCCACCAGTGGGCCTGCTTATGGCTACACCTTC.

The V and J genes are TRBV2 and TRBJ1-6, with unresolved D. Germline assignment: CDR1 SNHLY and CDR2 FYNNEI. The CDR3 is made up of 14 amino acids. Trimming stripped 6 bases from V and 9 bases from J, with 15 bases between. The CDR3 region is CASRRRVMTSPLHF. The CDR3 DNA follows: TGTGCCAGCAGGCGCCGGGTTATGACTTCACCCCTCCACTTT.

The chain joins TRBV18 to TRBJ2-5; 7 bases line up with TRBD2. The CDR3 consists of 15 residues. Germline V gene lookup returns CDR1 KGHSH and CDR2 LQKENI. V trimming: 6 bases; J trimming: 0 bases; junction bases outside the gene matches: 7. CDR3 in amino acids: CASSPWGGDQETQYF. The CDR3 DNA reads as TGTGCCAGCTCCCCCTGGGGAGGGGACCAAGAGACCCAGTACTTC. The full variable domain, in which reference TRBV18 and TRBJ2-5 provide the parts outside the CDR3, is NAGVMQNPRHLVRRRGQEARLRCSPMKGHSHVYWYRQLPEEGLKFMVYLQKENIIDESGMPKERFSAEFPKEGPSILRIQQVVRGDSAAYFCASSPWGGDQETQYFGPGTRLLVL.

This clone was counted once. The gene calls are TRBV2 and TRBJ1-3; 11 bases align to TRBD1. The V gene's germline CDR1 is SNHLY and CDR2 FYNNEI. V was pared by 5 bases and J by 3 bases, with 9 bases of the junction left unmatched. The CDR3 runs 17 residues. The CDR3: CASSFPRTGGFGNTIYF. Here the CDR3 DNA reads TGTGCCAGCAGTTTTCCCCGGACAGGGGGCTTTGGAAACACCATATATTTT.

The rearrangement links TRBV7-2 to TRBJ2-7, with D unresolved. Germline values: CDR1 SGHTA, CDR2 FQGNSA. V was cut by 2 bases and J by 2 bases, with 7 bases left in between. There are 13 residues in the CDR3. The CDR3 DNA reads as TGTGCCAGCAGCTTAAATCCAACCTACGAGCAGTACTTC. Protein sequence: CASSLNPTYEQYF.

This clone showed up just once. The genes are TRBV29-1 and TRBJ2-2; D may be TRBD2 (6 bases). This CDR3 region has 14 residues. From germline, CDR1 is SQVTM and CDR2 ANQGSEA. The V end lost 5 bases, the J end lost 1 base, and 11 bases lay between the germline ends. The CDR3 DNA is TGCAGCGTTACCGGGACTTTGAACACCGGGGAGCTGTTTTTT. Residues: CSVTGTLNTGELFF.

The chain combines TRBV6-1 with TRBJ1-4; D unclear. The ends were cut back, 2 bases at V and 8 bases at J, with 12 bases in the middle. Per germline, CDR1 MNHNS and CDR2 SASEGT. This CDR3 contains 14 residues. CDR3: CASSESRFWEKLFF. The CDR3 nucleotides are TGTGCCAGCAGTGAATCGAGGTTTTGGGAAAAACTGTTTTTT.

J is TRBJ1-4 and V is TRBV28; 7 nucleotides agree with TRBD1. The CDR3 is made up of 16 amino acids. Germline V gene sequence: CDR1 MDHEN, CDR2 SYDVKM. Losses at the gene ends were 2 bases for V and 4 bases for J; bases not matched to a gene: 7. CDR3 loop: CASSLAGTALNEKLFF. The CDR3 DNA sequence: TGTGCCAGCAGTTTAGCCGGGACAGCTCTTAATGAAAAACTGTTTTTT. Full variable domain (remainder filled in from reference TRBV28 and TRBJ1-4): DVKVTQSSRYLVKRTGEKVFLECVQDMDHENMFWYRQDPGLGLRLIYFSYDVKMKEKGDIPEGYSVSREKKERFSLILESASTNQTSMYLCASSLAGTALNEKLFFGSGTQLSVL.

J is TRBJ1-2 and V is TRBV30, with a tentative D call TRBD1 (6 bases). The CDR3 runs 14 residues. Germline-derived CDR1 and CDR2 are GTSNPN and SVGIG (reference sequence). With 0 bases removed from V and 4 bases from J, the gap between germline ends came to 12 bases. The DNA for the CDR3 is TGTGCCTGGAGTGTACTTGCAGGGGCCTATGGCTACACCTTC. Translated: CAWSVLAGAYGYTF.